These T cell receptor beta chains were read from a single sample in a study of T cells in Graves' hyperthyroidism and ophthalmopathy. TCRdb ran MiXCR on the multiplex PCR reads and lists one entry per CDR3 protein. The table includes roughly 420,000 distinct CDR3 sequences, roughly 14% detected once. The specimen sequenced was blood. These receptors came from a woman in her late teens or twenties with Graves' hyperthyroidism. Each CDR3 is given with its conserved first and last residue. The D gene is left open where the match is weak. Clone sizes are given selectively: once, few, many, or a class where the clone is expanded.

TRBD1 TRBJ2-1 TRBV20-1 few CSARDTGQGNNEQFF TGCAGTGCTAGAGATACGGGACAGGGGAATAATGAGCAGTTCTTC
. TRBJ2-7 TRBV27 many CASKQTGAHSYEQYF TGTGCCAGCAAACAGACGGGAGCCCACTCCTACGAGCAGTACTTC
TRBD1 TRBJ2-7 TRBV20-1 few CSFRGYGSEGQYF TGCAGTTTCAGGGGGTACGGATCTGAGGGGCAGTACTTC
. TRBJ1-1 TRBV9 . CASSVGDGGVTEAFF TGTGCCAGCAGCGTAGGGGACGGTGGGGTTACTGAAGCTTTCTTT
TRBD1 TRBJ2-7 TRBV29-1 many CSVARTGGNEQYF TGCAGCGTTGCGCGGACAGGGGGCAATGAGCAGTACTTC
. TRBJ1-3 TRBV5-1 . CASSLDSRPRNTIYF TGCGCCAGCAGCTTGGACAGCCGACCTAGAAACACCATATATTTT
. TRBJ2-7 TRBV27 many CASSTSTGSSYEQYF TGTGCCAGCAGTACCTCGACAGGAAGCTCCTACGAGCAGTACTTC
. TRBJ2-6 TRBV15 few CATSRGKGDAGANVLTF TGTGCCACCAGCAGAGGGAAGGGGGACGCTGGGGCCAACGTCCTGACTTTC
. TRBJ2-1 TRBV3-1 many CASSQVSYNEQFF TGTGCCAGCAGCCAAGTCTCCTACAATGAGCAGTTCTTC
TRBD1 TRBJ2-1 TRBV28 many CASSLTGGVSSDEQFF TGTGCCAGCAGTTTAACAGGGGGCGTGAGTTCGGACGAGCAGTTCTTC
TRBD2 TRBJ2-5 TRBV7-9 many CASSLALAGVGETQYF TGTGCCAGCAGCTTAGCCCTAGCGGGAGTAGGGGAGACCCAGTACTTC
. TRBJ2-3 TRBV24-1 . CATADTDTQYF TGTGCCACCGCAGACACAGATACGCAGTATTTT
. TRBJ1-4 TRBV7-9 few CASSLHPGQINEKLFF TGTGCCAGCAGTCTTCACCCGGGACAAATCAATGAAAAACTGTTTTTT
. TRBJ2-2 TRBV7-7 . CATAPSLPITGELFF TGTGCCACCGCCCCGTCACTCCCCATTACCGGGGAGCTGTTTTTT
. TRBJ2-4 TRBV20-1 few CSARNTLAKNIQYF TGCAGTGCTAGGAACACCCTAGCCAAAAACATTCAGTACTTC
. TRBJ1-5 TRBV6-1 few CASSVDSDNQPQHF TGTGCCAGCAGTGTAGACAGTGACAATCAGCCCCAGCATTTT
. TRBJ1-2 TRBV4-2 many CASSQEDRTGYTF TGTGCCAGCAGCCAAGAAGACAGGACTGGCTACACCTTC
TRBD1 TRBJ1-2 TRBV2 many CASRPSGQGPDYGYTF TGTGCCAGCAGACCAAGTGGACAGGGGCCGGACTATGGCTACACCTTC
TRBD2 TRBJ2-3 TRBV28 many CASSPPGTSGGPSLDTQYF TGTGCCAGCAGTCCTCCCGGGACTAGCGGGGGGCCAAGCTTGGATACGCAGTATTTT
. TRBJ2-6 TRBV15 . CATSRDRRAGANVLTF TGTGCCACCAGCAGAGATCGGCGGGCTGGGGCCAACGTCCTGACTTTC
. TRBJ1-1 TRBV6-5 many CASSYSESLATEAFF TGTGCCAGCAGTTACTCGGAATCATTAGCCACTGAAGCTTTCTTT
. TRBJ2-7 TRBV20-1 . CSAARTGASSGEQYF TGCAGTGCTGCCCGTACCGGGGCCTCTTCGGGCGAGCAGTACTTC
. TRBJ1-1 TRBV29-1 few CSDASTEAFF TGCAGCGATGCCTCCACTGAAGCTTTCTTT
. TRBJ2-2 TRBV11-2 many CASSPWRDTGELFF TGTGCCAGCAGCCCATGGAGGGACACCGGGGAGCTGTTTTTT
TRBD2 TRBJ2-1 TRBV6-4 once CASSRDGDYNEQFF TGTGCCAGCAGTCGAGACGGGGACTATAATGAGCAGTTCTTC
TRBD1 TRBJ1-5 TRBV12-3/TRBV12-4 . CASSCTGGDAPQPQHF TGTGCCAGCAGTTGTACAGGGGGGGATGCTCCTCAGCCCCAGCATTTT
. TRBJ2-7 TRBV3-1 . CASTRGTRGYEQYF TGTGCCAGCACGCGAGGGACCAGAGGCTACGAGCAGTACTTC
. TRBJ2-7 TRBV3-1 many CASSRPGRIPYEQYF TGTGCCAGCAGCCGGCCCGGACGGATCCCCTACGAGCAGTACTTC
. TRBJ2-1 TRBV4-2 . CASSQDPLRTGEQFF TGTGCCAGCAGCCAAGATCCTCTCCGTACGGGCGAGCAGTTCTTC
TRBD1 TRBJ1-2 TRBV5-5 once CASSLGRRGRGYTF TGTGCCAGCAGCTTGGGACGCAGGGGGCGAGGCTACACCTTC
. TRBJ1-4 TRBV2 many CASSETAGLEFYLFF TGTGCCAGCAGTGAAACGGCAGGATTGGAGTTTTACCTGTTTTTT
. TRBJ1-3 TRBV6-2/TRBV6-3 . CASSYSLGVGNTIYF TGTGCCAGCAGTTACTCATTAGGGGTCGGAAACACCATATATTTT
. TRBJ2-3 TRBV7-3 many CASSLGQITDTQYF TGTGCCAGCAGCTTGGGACAAATCACAGATACGCAGTATTTT
TRBD1 TRBJ1-2 TRBV11-2 many CASNFLGQGRKWVGYTF TGTGCCAGCAACTTCCTAGGACAGGGGAGGAAATGGGTTGGCTACACCTTC
. TRBJ1-1 TRBV28 many CASSLSGTEAFF TGTGCCAGCAGCTTATCCGGCACTGAAGCTTTCTTT
. TRBJ1-5 TRBV28 many CASSLPGGNQPQHF TGTGCCAGCAGTTTACCAGGGGGCAATCAGCCCCAGCATTTT
. TRBJ2-3 TRBV2 . CANFGGGVSTDTQYF TGTGCCAACTTCGGTGGCGGGGTTAGCACAGATACGCAGTATTTT
. TRBJ2-1 TRBV29-1 many CSANRGRWNEQFF TGCAGCGCGAACCGGGGGAGGTGGAATGAGCAGTTCTTC
. TRBJ2-7 TRBV13 . CASSPPPPLTEQYF TGTGCCAGCAGCCCCCCGCCCCCCCTCACCGAGCAGTACTTC
. TRBJ1-1 TRBV7-6 many CASSPFDRTLTEAFF TGTGCCAGCAGCCCCTTCGACAGGACCCTCACTGAAGCTTTCTTT
. TRBJ2-3 TRBV4-2 many CASSQSGEAADTQYF TGTGCCAGCAGCCAATCTGGGGAAGCAGCAGATACGCAGTATTTT
. TRBJ1-5 TRBV4-2 . CASSRLFGSNQPQHF TGTGCCAGCAGCCGACTGTTCGGTAGCAATCAGCCCCAGCATTTT
TRBD2 TRBJ2-7 TRBV28 many CASTKFGEGTEYPRQYF TGTGCCAGCACCAAGTTCGGGGAGGGGACGGAGTACCCCCGGCAGTACTTC
TRBD1 TRBJ1-6 TRBV6-5 few CASRDRGSYNSPLHF TGTGCCAGCAGGGACAGGGGTTCCTATAATTCACCCCTCCACTTT
. TRBJ1-5 TRBV7-2 many CASSRDMSSNQPQHF TGTGCCAGCAGCCGCGACATGAGTAGCAATCAGCCCCAGCATTTT
. TRBJ2-1 TRBV14 few CASSQDSDLDVYNEQFF TGTGCCAGCAGCCAAGATAGCGACCTTGACGTCTACAATGAGCAGTTCTTC
TRBD1 TRBJ1-1 TRBV11-2 . CASSPRGQGHTEAFF TGTGCCAGCAGCCCCAGGGGACAGGGGCACACTGAAGCTTTCTTT
. TRBJ1-6 TRBV4-3 . CASSPLPPDRNSPLHF TGCGCCAGCAGCCCACTACCGCCTGACCGTAATTCACCCCTCCACTTT
. TRBJ1-2 TRBV25-1 . CASSGFGGNYGYTF TGTGCCAGCAGTGGTTTTGGAGGGAACTATGGCTACACCTTC
TRBD2 TRBJ2-2 TRBV9 . CASSALAGGTGELFF TGTGCCAGCAGCGCACTAGCGGGGGGCACCGGGGAGCTGTTTTTT
. TRBJ2-5 TRBV3-1 many CASSLNTRIETQYF TGTGCCAGCAGCCTTAACACCCGGATAGAGACCCAGTACTTC